This entry lists 19 T cell receptor beta chains sequenced from one sample in a study of CD8 T cells in ankylosing spondylitis. TCRdb reprocessed the 5' RACE reads via MiXCR and lists one record per CDR3 protein. The repertoire includes 300,000 to 400,000 distinct CDR3 sequences, 20% to 25% of them detected once, and 13% sits in the top ten. Sequencing was done on a sample of blood, either unsorted or a sorted T cell fraction (not recorded which). The source is a male donor with ankylosing spondylitis or in good health (not recorded which).

This chain joins TRBV3-1 and TRBJ2-7; 11 bases line up with TRBD2. CDR1 is LGHDT, CDR2 YNNKEL, per germline (reference sequence). The CDR3 runs to 15 residues. The J segment lost 3 bases and the V segment lost 7 bases, leaving 8 bases of the junction unmatched. The CDR3 DNA follows: TGTGCCAGCACCCCAGGGACTAGCGGTTACTACGAGCAGTACTTC. This gives the protein CASTPGTSGYYEQYF.

The sample holds a few counts of this clonotype. The V call is TRBV6-5, the J call TRBJ1-1; D uncertain. The V end was cut by 0 bases, the J end by 5 bases, with 10 bases between. Per germline, CDR1 MNHEY and CDR2 SVGAGI. The CDR3 totals 14 residues. The CDR3 sequence: CASSYSTRQTEAFF. The CDR3 nucleotides read TGTGCCAGCAGTTACTCGACGCGGCAGACTGAAGCTTTCTTT.

This chain connects TRBV29-1 to TRBJ2-1; D unclear. V was clipped by 3 bases and J by 1 base, with 10 bases between them. The length of the CDR3 is 14 residues. Germline-derived CDR1 and CDR2 are SQVTM and ANQGSEA. This CDR3 reads CSVDLGSSYNEQFF. The CDR3 nucleotides are TGCAGCGTTGACCTGGGGTCATCCTACAATGAGCAGTTCTTC.

This clonotype was seen a handful of times. V and J are TRBV7-9 and TRBJ2-5; D gene ambiguous. V lost 0 bases, J lost 3 bases, and 14 bases lay in between. This CDR3 has 16 amino acids. Germline V CDR1 and CDR2: SEHNR, FQNEAQ (reference sequence). The CDR3 reads CASSLAPGLREETQYF. The CDR3 DNA sequence: TGTGCCAGCAGCTTAGCGCCGGGCCTTCGAGAAGAGACCCAGTACTTC.

V usage is TRBV20-1 and J usage is TRBJ2-3, with D uncertain. The CDR3 sequence is 12 residues long. Trimming removed 3 bases from V and 5 bases from J, with 9 bases in between. The V gene's germline CDR1 is DFQATT and CDR2 SNEGSKA (reference sequence). The CDR3 nucleotides read TGCAGTGCTAGGCCCCGGCTAGATACGCAGTATTTT. Protein product: CSARPRLDTQYF.

The chain recombines TRBV2 with TRBJ2-3; a possible D gene is TRBD2 (6 bases). V lost 5 bases to trimming and J lost 0 bases, with 9 bases between them. This CDR3 has 14 residues. The germline V gene encodes CDR1 SNHLY and CDR2 FYNNEI. CDR3 coding DNA: TGTGCCAGCAGTAAGACTAGTAGCACAGATACGCAGTATTTT. Amino acid sequence: CASSKTSSTDTQYF.

V is TRBV12-3 or TRBV12-4 and J is TRBJ2-7; D is unresolved. The CDR3 has 14 residues. The germline V and J ends were trimmed by 7 bases and 2 bases, with 15 bases remaining between them. The CDR3 here is CASTPRWPTYEQYF. DNA for the CDR3: TGTGCCAGCACCCCCCGGTGGCCCACCTACGAGCAGTACTTC.

This clonotype was detected a few times. This rearrangement joins TRBV7-9 to TRBJ2-7, with D unresolved. Deletions cut 5 bases from V and 0 bases from J, with 17 bases between. From germline, CDR1 is SEHNR and CDR2 FQNEAQ (reference sequence). The CDR3 has 16 residues. The CDR3 here is CASSLLLGMSSYEQYF. CDR3 bases: TGTGCCAGCAGCCTATTATTGGGGATGAGCTCCTACGAGCAGTACTTC. The full variable domain, completed using reference TRBV7-9 and TRBJ2-7, is DTGVSQNPRHKITKRGQNVTFRCDPISEHNRLYWYRQTLGQGPEFLTYFQNEAQLEKSRLLSDRFSAERPKGSFSTLEIQRTEQGDSAMYLCASSLLLGMSSYEQYFGPGTRLTVT.

A few counts support this clonotype. V gene TRBV24-1 combines with J gene TRBJ2-5, with unresolved D. The CDR3 has 12 amino acids. Germline loops: CDR1 KGHDR, CDR2 SFDVKD. V lost 5 bases, J lost 5 bases, and 8 bases lay in between. Written as DNA, the CDR3 is TGTGCCACCAGTGGGGTGGGGGAGACCCAGTACTTC. Translated: CATSGVGETQYF.

This clonotype was observed a handful of times. This rearrangement joins TRBV5-1 to TRBJ2-7; 7 bases fit TRBD1. The J segment lost 2 bases and the V segment lost 4 bases, leaving 6 bases of the junction unmatched. Germline loops: CDR1 SGHRS, CDR2 YFSETQ. CDR3 length: 14 amino acids. The CDR3 sequence: CASSPGQIPYEQYF. CDR3 sequence (DNA): TGCGCCAGCAGCCCGGGACAGATTCCCTACGAGCAGTACTTC.

In its sample, this clonotype was seen a few times. The chain joins TRBV12-3 or TRBV12-4 to TRBJ2-5, with TRBD1 identical over 7 bases. Trimming cost V 5 bases and J 2 bases; bases outside gene matches: 11. The CDR3 runs 16 residues. DNA for the CDR3: TGTGCCAGCAGTCTAAGACAGGGCTTGGGACAAGAGACCCAGTACTTC. It codes for CASSLRQGLGQETQYF.

This chain links TRBV6-1 with TRBJ1-5; 7 bases line up with TRBD1. This CDR3 contains 14 residues. V shed 6 bases, J shed 3 bases, and the junction held 5 bases outside the gene matches. Germline V gene sequence: CDR1 MNHNS, CDR2 SASEGT. CDR3 sequence: CASRTGQPNQPQHF. The CDR3 DNA sequence: TGTGCCAGCAGGACGGGACAGCCCAATCAGCCCCAGCATTTT.

As DNA, the CDR3 is TGCAGTTCACGGACATTAACTATGCAAGAGACCCAGTACTTC. Its translation: CSSRTLTMQETQYF. The chain recombines TRBV20-1 with TRBJ2-5; perhaps TRBD1 as D (5 bases). CDR1 DFQATT and CDR2 SNEGSKA come from the germline V gene (reference sequence). Trimming pared 8 bases from V and 2 bases from J, leaving 18 bases between. The CDR3 spans 14 residues.

This clonotype turned up a few times. V is TRBV4-2 and J is TRBJ2-5, with 10 nucleotides matching TRBD2. The junction had 4 bases not matched to a gene; V was cut back by 5 bases and J by 10 bases. Per the germline V gene, CDR1 is LGHNA and CDR2 is YNFKEQ. This CDR3 region has 12 residues. The CDR3 sequence: CASSSGGAVQYF. The CDR3 coding sequence is TGTGCCAGCAGCAGCGGGGGGGCCGTCCAGTACTTC.

The chain joins TRBV7-9 to TRBJ2-7; the match to TRBD2 covers 8 bases. V lost 5 bases, J lost 7 bases, and 13 bases stayed unmatched. The CDR3 extends over 15 amino acids. Germline V gene sequence: CDR1 SEHNR, CDR2 FQNEAQ (reference sequence). DNA for the CDR3: TGTGCCAGCAGCCCCCGTAGTAGCGGGGCTTGGGAGCAGTACTTC. This sequence encodes CASSPRSSGAWEQYF.

The rearrangement links TRBV30 to TRBJ1-2, with D perhaps matching TRBD1 (5 bases). CDR3 length: 16 residues. V was shortened by 0 bases and J by 4 bases, with 18 bases between the two germline ends. The germline V gene encodes CDR1 GTSNPN and CDR2 SVGIG (reference sequence). This chain's CDR3 is CAWSVLPLGGGYGYTF. CDR3 nucleotides: TGTGCCTGGAGTGTACTCCCACTTGGGGGAGGCTATGGCTACACCTTC.

This chain joins TRBV6-1 and TRBJ2-6, with TRBD1 matching over 11 bases. The CDR3 covers 17 residues. Germline V gene sequence: CDR1 MNHNS, CDR2 SASEGT. Trimming removed 5 bases from V and 2 bases from J; junction bases left unmatched: 5. CDR3 loop: CASSQDRGLAGANVLTF. The CDR3 nucleotides read TGTGCCAGCAGTCAGGACAGGGGGCTAGCTGGGGCCAACGTCCTGACTTTC.

This clonotype came up a few times. The chain uses TRBV20-1 and TRBJ1-2, with D uncertain. The V gene's germline CDR1 is DFQATT and CDR2 SNEGSKA (reference sequence). Trimming left V 0 bases short and J 3 bases short, with 11 bases between. The CDR3 covers 14 residues. The CDR3 DNA follows: TGCAGTGCTAGAGATCTAGACGAAGACTATGGCTACACCTTC. Its translation is CSARDLDEDYGYTF.

The DNA of the CDR3 is TGCAGTGCTAGGGACAGGGGAAATGGGCTCCTCTCCTACAATGAGCAGTTCTTC. Its protein is CSARDRGNGLLSYNEQFF. The rearrangement joins TRBV20-1 to TRBJ2-1; 9 bases align to TRBD1. V lost 3 bases, J lost 0 bases, and 12 bases stayed unmatched. The germline CDR1 and CDR2 sequences are DFQATT and SNEGSKA (reference sequence). The CDR3 contains 18 residues.